The 5 T cell receptor beta chains reported below all come from one sample, sequenced in a study of cytomegalovirus exposure and HLA in healthy donors. Profiling relied on immunoSEQ multiplex PCR, and the TCRdb table lists in-frame clones only, not all of them. The sample consists of 150,000 or so clones, more than 75% of them appearing once. Sequencing was done on a sample of PBMCs. All receptors derive from a woman in her thirties in good health and CMV-seronegative.

CDR3 protein: CASSLQQGGTEAFF. CDR3 nucleotide sequence: TGTGCCAGCAGTTTACAGCAGGGTGGCACTGAAGCTTTCTTT. This chain links TRBV6-6 with TRBJ1-1; possibly TRBD1 for D (5 bases). This CDR3 is built from 14 residues. The V end lost 4 bases, the J end lost 4 bases, and 13 bases lay between the germline ends. Germline V gene lookup returns CDR1 MNHNY and CDR2 SVGAGI (reference sequence).

The chain is built from TRBV27 and TRBJ2-5; TRBD2 agrees at 14 bases. Germline lookup yields CDR1 MNHEY and CDR2 SMNVEV (reference sequence). The ends lost 5 bases at V and 5 bases at J; junction bases unmatched: 4. The CDR3 totals 15 residues. The CDR3 nucleotides read TGTGCCAGCAGTCCTCGACTAGCGGGGGGGGAGACCCAGTACTTC. It is translated as CASSPRLAGGETQYF.

CDR3 sequence reads: CASTTGGLGEKLFF. In nucleotides, the CDR3 is TGTGCCAGTACCACAGGTGGTCTTGGGGAAAAACTGTTTTTT. V is TRBV19 and J is TRBJ1-4, with D possibly TRBD1 on 5 matching bases. CDR1 LNHDA and CDR2 SQIVND come from the germline V gene (reference sequence). The CDR3 spans 14 residues. Trimming cost V 7 bases and J 8 bases, with 17 bases left between them. The entire variable domain, with the rest obtained from reference TRBV19 and TRBJ1-4, is as follows: DGGITQSPKYLFRKEGQNVTLSCEQNLNHDAMYWYRQDPGQGLRLIYYSQIVNDFQKGDIAEGYSVSREKKESFPLTVTSAQKNPTAFYLCASTTGGLGEKLFFGSGTQLSVL.

This chain joins TRBV5-1 and TRBJ2-7; possibly TRBD1 for D (5 bases). Trimming took 4 bases from V and 2 from J, leaving 16 bases between them. This CDR3 contains 15 residues. Germline-derived CDR1 and CDR2 are SGHRS and YFSETQ. The CDR3, as DNA: TGCGCCAGCAGCGGAGTCGGTGGGGCGACCTACGAGCAGTACTTC. This encodes CASSGVGGATYEQYF.

The rearrangement uses TRBV9 and TRBJ2-3; 11 bases are a match to TRBD2. Germline V lookup: CDR1 SGDLS, CDR2 YYNGEE. V trimming: 3 bases; J trimming: 6 bases; junction bases outside the gene matches: 6. The CDR3 covers 15 residues. Written as DNA, the CDR3 is TGTGCCAGCAGCGGACTAGCGGGGCCTAGGGATACGCAGTATTTT. This sequence encodes CASSGLAGPRDTQYF.